The sequence of this T cell receptor beta chain was determined in a study of CD8+ T cells in alopecia areata. Study-wide context: Once tofacitinib had been taken for 6 to 18 months, 6 months off drug followed.

There are a few counts of this clone. The treatment denotes: oral pan-JAK inhibitor, 5-10 mg twice daily. The CDR3 loop spans 16 amino acids. CDR1 SGHTA and CDR2 FQGTGA come from the germline V gene. Deletions cut 1 base from V and 0 bases from J, with 9 bases between. Once RNA had been extracted, it was reverse transcribed into cDNA to act as the sequencing template. Libraries were prepared by immunoSEQ multiplex PCR; TCRdb keeps only in-frame clonotypes and omits some of them. The repertoire holds about 220,000 clones, more than 45% seen once, with roughly 1.6% in the top ten. The specimen was CD4+ T cells sorted from blood, collected at week 4, from a patient treated with tofacitinib. The chain employs TRBV7-3 and TRBJ2-2; D not resolved. The TCR comes from a human donor with alopecia areata. The CDR3 DNA reads as TGTGCCAGCAGCTTAATGAAGACCTCGAACACCGGGGAGCTGTTTTTT. Its translation: CASSLMKTSNTGELFF. The full variable domain, rest sourced from reference TRBV7-3 and TRBJ2-2, is GAGVSQTPSNKVTEKGKYVELRCDPISGHTALYWYRQSLGQGPEFLIYFQGTGAADDSGLPNDRFFAVRPEGSVSTLKIQRTERGDSAVYLCASSLMKTSNTGELFFGEGSRLTVL.